This T cell receptor (beta chain) was sequenced during a study of STAT5B mutations in CD4+ large granular lymphocyte leukemia. About the research overall: Healthy donors showed HLA-associated enrichment of the CDR3 'QG' motif.

Repertoires were generated with immunoSEQ multiplex PCR, while TCRdb's copy carries only in-frame clones and drops some. This table holds tens of thousands of clones, more than 60% found once. Buffy coats from healthy blood donors served as controls. The sequencing input was CD4+ T cells from blood buffy coats. The sequence came from a human donor in good health.

DNA for the CDR3: TGTGCCAGCAGCTTTGCCAAACCGGGACAGGGGAAGTACACTGAAGCTTTCTTT. It yields the protein CASSFAKPGQGKYTEAFF. The chain uses TRBV7-6 and TRBJ1-1, with 10 bases identical to TRBD1. Germline V CDR1 and CDR2: SGHVS, FNYEAQ. The CDR3 is 18 amino acids. The J segment lost 3 bases and the V segment lost 3 bases, leaving 13 bases of the junction unmatched.